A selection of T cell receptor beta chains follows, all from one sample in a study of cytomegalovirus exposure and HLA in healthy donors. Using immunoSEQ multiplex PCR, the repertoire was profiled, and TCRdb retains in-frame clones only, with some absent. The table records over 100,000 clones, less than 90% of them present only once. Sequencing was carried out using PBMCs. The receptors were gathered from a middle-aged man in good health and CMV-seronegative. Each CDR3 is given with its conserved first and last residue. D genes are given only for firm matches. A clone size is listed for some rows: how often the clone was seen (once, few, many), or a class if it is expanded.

cdr3_aa: CASSEGSASSYNSPLHF
cdr3_nt: TGTGCCAGCAGTGAAGGGTCGGCTAGCTCCTATAATTCACCCCTCCACTTT
cdr3_length: 17
d_call: NA
clone_size: NA
v_call: TRBV6-1
j_call: TRBJ1-6

cdr3_aa: CASSLSGGGYTF
cdr3_nt: TGTGCCAGCAGCTTATCAGGGGGCGGCTACACCTTC
cdr3_length: 12
d_call: TRBD1
clone_size: NA
v_call: TRBV11-2
j_call: TRBJ1-2

cdr3_aa: CASSLGQLSSYEQYF
cdr3_nt: TGTGCCAGCAGTTTGGGACAGTTGAGCTCCTACGAGCAGTACTTC
cdr3_length: 15
d_call: TRBD1
clone_size: NA
v_call: TRBV27
j_call: TRBJ2-7

cdr3_aa: CASSDRGRGTNTEAFF
cdr3_nt: TGTGCCAGCAGCGACCGGGGACGGGGGACGAACACTGAAGCTTTCTTT
cdr3_length: 16
d_call: NA
clone_size: NA
v_call: TRBV11-3
j_call: TRBJ1-1

cdr3_aa: CASSQAQGTDTQYF
cdr3_nt: TGCGCCAGCAGCCAGGCACAGGGTACAGATACGCAGTATTTT
cdr3_length: 14
d_call: NA
clone_size: NA
v_call: TRBV4-3
j_call: TRBJ2-3

cdr3_aa: CASSTSGTQYF
cdr3_nt: TGTGCCAGTAGTACCTCCGGGACCCAGTACTTC
cdr3_length: 11
d_call: NA
clone_size: NA
v_call: TRBV19
j_call: TRBJ2-5

cdr3_aa: CASSLAAGETQYF
cdr3_nt: TGTGCCAGCAGCTTGGCCGCTGGCGAGACCCAGTACTTC
cdr3_length: 13
d_call: NA
clone_size: NA
v_call: TRBV5-4
j_call: TRBJ2-5

cdr3_aa: CASSGTGGNTIYF
cdr3_nt: TGTGCCAGCAGCGGGACAGGTGGAAACACCATATATTTT
cdr3_length: 13
d_call: TRBD1
clone_size: NA
v_call: TRBV13
j_call: TRBJ1-3

cdr3_aa: CASRPRGGAGGYNEQFF
cdr3_nt: TGTGCCAGCAGACCCCGAGGCGGGGCTGGAGGCTACAATGAGCAGTTCTTC
cdr3_length: 17
d_call: NA
clone_size: once
v_call: TRBV7-9
j_call: TRBJ2-1

cdr3_aa: CASSPGTGGFNEQYF
cdr3_nt: TGTGCCAGCAGCCCCGGGACAGGGGGTTTCAACGAGCAGTACTTC
cdr3_length: 15
d_call: TRBD1
clone_size: NA
v_call: TRBV7-9
j_call: TRBJ2-7

cdr3_aa: CASSARGQPNQPQHF
cdr3_nt: TGCGCCAGCAGCGCACGTGGACAGCCCAATCAGCCCCAGCATTTT
cdr3_length: 15
d_call: NA
clone_size: NA
v_call: TRBV5-1
j_call: TRBJ1-5

cdr3_aa: CASSLETETSSYEQYF
cdr3_nt: TGTGCCAGCAGCTTGGAGACGGAGACGAGCTCCTACGAGCAGTACTTC
cdr3_length: 16
d_call: NA
clone_size: NA
v_call: TRBV5-5
j_call: TRBJ2-7

cdr3_aa: CASSPRTGEGGGNTIYF
cdr3_nt: TGTGCCAGCTCACCCCGGACAGGGGAAGGAGGTGGAAACACCATATATTTT
cdr3_length: 17
d_call: TRBD1
clone_size: NA
v_call: TRBV18
j_call: TRBJ1-3

cdr3_aa: CASSSAGGQSNYGYTF
cdr3_nt: TGCGCCAGCAGCTCGGCCGGGGGACAGTCCAACTATGGCTACACCTTC
cdr3_length: 16
d_call: TRBD1
clone_size: NA
v_call: TRBV5-1
j_call: TRBJ1-2

cdr3_aa: CASSWDRDSTGELFF
cdr3_nt: TGTGCCAGCAGCTGGGACAGGGATTCCACCGGGGAGCTGTTTTTT
cdr3_length: 15
d_call: TRBD1
clone_size: NA
v_call: TRBV5-6
j_call: TRBJ2-2

cdr3_aa: CASTLRTAGGNQPQHF
cdr3_nt: TGTGCCAGCACCTTACGGACAGCGGGGGGCAATCAGCCCCAGCATTTT
cdr3_length: 16
d_call: NA
clone_size: few
v_call: TRBV6-6
j_call: TRBJ1-5

cdr3_aa: CASSLGPPRGQETQYF
cdr3_nt: TGTGCCAGCAGCTTAGGCCCCCCCAGGGGCCAAGAGACCCAGTACTTC
cdr3_length: 16
d_call: NA
clone_size: NA
v_call: TRBV13
j_call: TRBJ2-5

cdr3_aa: CASSQGQLNEKLFF
cdr3_nt: TGTGCCAGCAGCCAGGGACAGCTGAATGAAAAACTGTTTTTT
cdr3_length: 14
d_call: TRBD1
clone_size: few
v_call: TRBV28
j_call: TRBJ1-4

cdr3_aa: CASSFSGGADGELFF
cdr3_nt: TGTGCCAGCAGCTTCAGCGGGGGGGCCGACGGGGAGCTGTTTTTT
cdr3_length: 15
d_call: TRBD2
clone_size: NA
v_call: TRBV11-3
j_call: TRBJ2-2

cdr3_aa: CASSRTGGRTEAFF
cdr3_nt: TGTGCCAGCAGTCGGACAGGGGGCCGTACTGAAGCTTTCTTT
cdr3_length: 14
d_call: TRBD1
clone_size: NA
v_call: TRBV6-5
j_call: TRBJ1-1

cdr3_aa: CASIRRVGTEAFF
cdr3_nt: TGTGCCAGCATCCGACGGGTTGGCACTGAAGCTTTCTTT
cdr3_length: 13
d_call: NA
clone_size: once
v_call: TRBV7-9
j_call: TRBJ1-1

cdr3_aa: CASSVLYRGSLEQYF
cdr3_nt: TGTGCCAGCAGCGTGCTCTACAGGGGATCCCTCGAGCAGTACTTC
cdr3_length: 15
d_call: TRBD1
clone_size: few
v_call: TRBV5-5
j_call: TRBJ2-7

cdr3_aa: CASSLPQGTNYGYTF
cdr3_nt: TGCGCCAGCAGCTTGCCCCAGGGGACTAACTATGGCTACACCTTC
cdr3_length: 15
d_call: NA
clone_size: NA
v_call: TRBV5-1
j_call: TRBJ1-2

cdr3_aa: CAISELTGTGSPLHF
cdr3_nt: TGTGCCATCAGTGAGTTAACAGGGACCGGTTCACCCCTCCACTTT
cdr3_length: 15
d_call: NA
clone_size: NA
v_call: TRBV10-3
j_call: TRBJ1-6

cdr3_aa: CASSQESSGGAFSAEQYF
cdr3_nt: TGCGCCAGCAGCCAAGAGTCAAGCGGGGGGGCTTTTTCGGCCGAGCAGTACTTC
cdr3_length: 18
d_call: TRBD2
clone_size: NA
v_call: TRBV4-1
j_call: TRBJ2-7

cdr3_aa: CASRTGDSSYEQYF
cdr3_nt: TGTGCCAGTAGAACCGGGGATTCCAGCTACGAGCAGTACTTC
cdr3_length: 14
d_call: NA
clone_size: NA
v_call: TRBV19
j_call: TRBJ2-7

cdr3_aa: CATSSLDSPYEQYF
cdr3_nt: TGTGCCACCAGCAGCCTCGACAGCCCCTACGAGCAGTACTTC
cdr3_length: 14
d_call: NA
clone_size: NA
v_call: TRBV15
j_call: TRBJ2-7

cdr3_aa: CASNAGAYNYEQFF
cdr3_nt: TGTGCCAGTAATGCGGGGGCCTACAACTATGAGCAGTTCTTC
cdr3_length: 14
d_call: NA
clone_size: NA
v_call: TRBV19
j_call: TRBJ2-1

cdr3_aa: CASSQVNTLNTEAFF
cdr3_nt: TGCGCCAGCAGCCAAGTCAATACACTGAACACTGAAGCTTTCTTT
cdr3_length: 15
d_call: NA
clone_size: few
v_call: TRBV4-3
j_call: TRBJ1-1

cdr3_aa: CASSFNGANYGYTF
cdr3_nt: TGTGCCAGCAGCTTTAATGGAGCGAACTATGGCTACACCTTC
cdr3_length: 14
d_call: NA
clone_size: NA
v_call: TRBV7-2
j_call: TRBJ1-2

cdr3_aa: CASTRAGITHEQYF
cdr3_nt: TGTGCCAGCACCCGGGCAGGGATCACCCACGAGCAGTACTTC
cdr3_length: 14
d_call: NA
clone_size: NA
v_call: TRBV11-2
j_call: TRBJ2-7

cdr3_aa: CAGTETGGGYTF
cdr3_nt: TGTGCCGGAACAGAAACAGGGGGAGGCTACACCTTC
cdr3_length: 12
d_call: TRBD1
clone_size: NA
v_call: TRBV2
j_call: TRBJ1-2

cdr3_aa: CASLGGGVQPQHF
cdr3_nt: TGTGCCAGCCTAGGGGGGGGCGTTCAGCCCCAGCATTTT
cdr3_length: 13
d_call: NA
clone_size: once
v_call: TRBV6-5
j_call: TRBJ1-5

cdr3_aa: CASSAASGRGETQYF
cdr3_nt: TGTGCCAGCAGCGCTGCCTCGGGCCGGGGGGAGACCCAGTACTTC
cdr3_length: 15
d_call: NA
clone_size: NA
v_call: TRBV9
j_call: TRBJ2-5

cdr3_aa: CASSRPGTGWTKNEKLFF
cdr3_nt: TGTGCCAGCAGTCGACCCGGGACAGGCTGGACAAAAAATGAAAAACTGTTTTTT
cdr3_length: 18
d_call: TRBD1
clone_size: NA
v_call: TRBV2
j_call: TRBJ1-4

cdr3_aa: CASSVVSGGYGYTF
cdr3_nt: TGTGCCAGCAGCGTAGTATCCGGGGGCTATGGCTACACCTTC
cdr3_length: 14
d_call: NA
clone_size: once
v_call: TRBV9
j_call: TRBJ1-2

cdr3_aa: CASSLGTAGNTIYF
cdr3_nt: TGTGCCAGCAGCCTCGGGACAGCTGGAAACACCATATATTTT
cdr3_length: 14
d_call: TRBD1
clone_size: NA
v_call: TRBV7-3
j_call: TRBJ1-3

cdr3_aa: CASRILDDSNQPQHF
cdr3_nt: TGTGCCAGTAGAATACTAGATGATAGCAATCAGCCCCAGCATTTT
cdr3_length: 15
d_call: NA
clone_size: NA
v_call: TRBV19
j_call: TRBJ1-5

cdr3_aa: CASSSSRLAGGRETQYF
cdr3_nt: TGTGCCAGCAGCTCCTCCAGACTAGCGGGGGGCCGAGAGACCCAGTACTTC
cdr3_length: 17
d_call: TRBD2
clone_size: NA
v_call: TRBV5-6
j_call: TRBJ2-5

cdr3_aa: CASSFMAGGTDTQYF
cdr3_nt: TGTGCCAGCAGTTTTATGGCGGGGGGCACAGATACGCAGTATTTT
cdr3_length: 15
d_call: TRBD2
clone_size: NA
v_call: TRBV27
j_call: TRBJ2-3

cdr3_aa: CAISDGTNYGYTF
cdr3_nt: TGTGCCATCAGTGACGGGACTAACTATGGCTACACCTTC
cdr3_length: 13
d_call: NA
clone_size: NA
v_call: TRBV10-3
j_call: TRBJ1-2

cdr3_aa: CASSQWNTIYF
cdr3_nt: TGTGCCAGTAGTCAGTGGAACACCATATATTTT
cdr3_length: 11
d_call: NA
clone_size: NA
v_call: TRBV19
j_call: TRBJ1-3

cdr3_aa: CASRRGGAAKNIQYF
cdr3_nt: TGTGCCAGTAGGCGGGGGGGGGCGGCCAAAAACATTCAGTACTTC
cdr3_length: 15
d_call: TRBD2
clone_size: NA
v_call: TRBV19
j_call: TRBJ2-4

cdr3_aa: CASSMGWGGQPQHF
cdr3_nt: TGTGCCAGTAGTATGGGCTGGGGCGGTCAGCCCCAGCATTTT
cdr3_length: 14
d_call: NA
clone_size: NA
v_call: TRBV19
j_call: TRBJ1-5

cdr3_aa: CAWRTGRETQYF
cdr3_nt: TGTGCCTGGAGGACAGGTCGAGAGACCCAGTACTTC
cdr3_length: 12
d_call: NA
clone_size: NA
v_call: TRBV30
j_call: TRBJ2-5

cdr3_aa: CATSTGLAGVTDTQYF
cdr3_nt: TGTGCCACCAGCACGGGACTAGCGGGGGTCACAGATACGCAGTATTTT
cdr3_length: 16
d_call: TRBD2
clone_size: NA
v_call: TRBV15
j_call: TRBJ2-3

cdr3_aa: CASSSPSLGLAPSYEQYF
cdr3_nt: TGTGCCAGCAGCTCACCGAGCCTGGGACTAGCGCCCTCCTACGAGCAGTACTTC
cdr3_length: 18
d_call: TRBD2
clone_size: NA
v_call: TRBV7-2
j_call: TRBJ2-7

cdr3_aa: CAWRESGTGWRDAYF
cdr3_nt: TGTGCCTGGAGGGAATCAGGGACAGGTTGGAGGGATGCGTACTTC
cdr3_length: 15
d_call: TRBD1
clone_size: NA
v_call: TRBV30
j_call: TRBJ2-4

cdr3_aa: CASSQPGGEDTGELFF
cdr3_nt: TGCGCCAGCAGCCAACCAGGGGGCGAGGACACCGGGGAGCTGTTTTTT
cdr3_length: 16
d_call: TRBD1
clone_size: NA
v_call: TRBV4-1
j_call: TRBJ2-2

cdr3_aa: CASSQDLEGIGLHF
cdr3_nt: TGTGCCAGCAGCCAAGATTTGGAGGGAATAGGGCTCCACTTT
cdr3_length: 14
d_call: NA
clone_size: NA
v_call: TRBV14
j_call: TRBJ1-6

cdr3_aa: CATSPSGTGGDGYTF
cdr3_nt: TGTGCCACCAGCCCAAGCGGGACAGGGGGGGATGGCTACACCTTC
cdr3_length: 15
d_call: TRBD1
clone_size: NA
v_call: TRBV15
j_call: TRBJ1-2

cdr3_aa: CASSSLGGVGTEAFF
cdr3_nt: TGTGCCAGCAGTTCCTTGGGAGGGGTGGGCACTGAAGCTTTCTTT
cdr3_length: 15
d_call: NA
clone_size: few
v_call: TRBV6-5
j_call: TRBJ1-1

cdr3_aa: CASSSERGELFF
cdr3_nt: TGTGCCAGCAGCTCTGAGAGAGGGGAGCTGTTTTTT
cdr3_length: 12
d_call: NA
clone_size: NA
v_call: TRBV5-5
j_call: TRBJ2-2

cdr3_aa: CASSQERDRGWNSPLHF
cdr3_nt: TGCGCCAGCAGCCAAGAAAGGGACAGGGGTTGGAATTCACCCCTCCACTTT
cdr3_length: 17
d_call: TRBD1
clone_size: NA
v_call: TRBV4-3
j_call: TRBJ1-6

cdr3_aa: CASSFTQGYYGYTF
cdr3_nt: TGTGCCAGCAGCTTCACGCAGGGCTACTATGGCTACACCTTC
cdr3_length: 14
d_call: NA
clone_size: NA
v_call: TRBV7-9
j_call: TRBJ1-2